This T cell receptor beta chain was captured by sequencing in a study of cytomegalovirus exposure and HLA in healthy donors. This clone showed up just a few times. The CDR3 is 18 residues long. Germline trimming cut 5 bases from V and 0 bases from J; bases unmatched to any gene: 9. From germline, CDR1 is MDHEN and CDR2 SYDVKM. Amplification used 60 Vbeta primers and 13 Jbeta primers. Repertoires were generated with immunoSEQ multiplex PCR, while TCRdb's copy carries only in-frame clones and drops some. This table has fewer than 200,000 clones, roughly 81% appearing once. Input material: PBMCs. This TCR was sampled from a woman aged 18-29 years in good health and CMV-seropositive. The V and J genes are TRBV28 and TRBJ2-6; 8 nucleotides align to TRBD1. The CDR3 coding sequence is TGTGCCAGCAGTCTTGCCGGGACAGGTGACTCTGGGGCCAACGTCCTGACTTTC. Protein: CASSLAGTGDSGANVLTF.